This TCR beta chain was documented in a study of post-analysis software for immune sequencing data. Overall study context: As for disease course, relapsing-remitting, secondary progressive and progressive-relapsing multiple sclerosis were all included.

The authors incorporated unique molecular identifiers into the TCR beta cDNA libraries. TCRdb processed the PCR reads anew with MiXCR; each CDR3 protein has one entry. The table lists about 540,000 distinct CDR3 sequences, about a third of them singletons. Notes on the study in general: The study found significantly lower normalized Chao1 diversity in multiple sclerosis patients than in controls. Four to six TRBV segments were more frequent in patients than controls; TRBV5-6, TRBV5-1 and TRBV20-1 belonged to this group. Samples prepared in the same batch strongly co-clustered by F measure.

As regards this clonotype: The antigen is unknown.

The CDR3 is 14 residues long. CDR1 is MNHEY and CDR2 is SVGAGI in the germline V gene. V lost 4 bases, J lost 4 bases, and 11 bases lay in between. This chain connects TRBV6-5 to TRBJ1-5, with D uncertain. Sequencing was carried out using blood. This TCR derives from a girl aged 2-17 years with multiple sclerosis. DNA for the CDR3: TGTGCCAGCAGTTCGGGAGAAGGGAATCAGCCCCAGCATTTT. It encodes CASSSGEGNQPQHF.